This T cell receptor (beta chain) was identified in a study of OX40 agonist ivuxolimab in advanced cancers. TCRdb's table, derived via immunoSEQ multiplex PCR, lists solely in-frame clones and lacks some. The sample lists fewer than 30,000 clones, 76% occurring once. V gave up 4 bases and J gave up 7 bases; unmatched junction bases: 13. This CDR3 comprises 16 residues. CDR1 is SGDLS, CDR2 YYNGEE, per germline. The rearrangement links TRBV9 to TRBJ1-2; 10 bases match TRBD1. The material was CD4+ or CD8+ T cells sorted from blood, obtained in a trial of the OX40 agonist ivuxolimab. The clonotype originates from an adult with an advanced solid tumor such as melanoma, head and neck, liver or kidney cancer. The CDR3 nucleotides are TGTGCCAGCAGCTCCCTCTCGGGGACAGGGGTAATTGGCTACACCTTC. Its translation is CASSSLSGTGVIGYTF.